This TCR beta chain originates from a study of CD4 T cells in relation to SARS-CoV-2 and coronaviruses. Study-level findings and limits: Crossreactivity was assessed only for spike protein, not other viral proteins.

About this clone itself: What it recognizes is unknown.

CD4+ T cells from unexposed donors were obtained before the COVID-19 pandemic (2011-2018). The germline gives CDR1 LGHDT, CDR2 YNNKEL (reference sequence). This CDR3 comprises 12 residues. Between the trimmed V and J ends, which lost 4 bases and 7 bases, there was a span of 11 bases. Sequencing was performed with immunoSEQ multiplex PCR; in TCRdb, only in-frame clones are kept and a portion is missing. The repertoire includes 60,000 to 80,000 clones, about nine tenths of them detected once, and more than 1.5% sits in the top ten. The sample consisted of memory CD4+ T cells from PBMCs. The rearrangement uses TRBV3-1 (or the pseudogene TRBV3-2) and TRBJ2-7; D not resolved. The sequence was obtained from a human donor in good health. The DNA of the CDR3 is TGTGCCAGCAGCCGTGGGCCGGGTGAGCAGTACTTC. Its translation is CASSRGPGEQYF.